This is a list of T cell receptor beta chains from one sample in a study of vaccination and CD4 T cells after COVID-19. These receptors are not linked to any known antigen. TCRdb redid the calling of the PCR reads with MiXCR, one entry per CDR3 protein. The sample carries about 25,000 distinct CDR3 sequences, approximately 40% recorded once. The sample consisted of CD4+ T cells from blood, cultured in vitro. The source is a human donor who had recovered from COVID-19. The CDR3 runs from the conserved cysteine through the conserved F or W. D genes are given only for firm matches. The size of a clone is reported for some rows only, either as once, few or many, or as a class for expanded clones.

j_call	clone_size	d_call	v_call	cdr3_nt	cdr3_aa
TRBJ2-7	-	TRBD1	TRBV29-1	TGCAGCGTGCTAGGACAGGGAAAATCGGGGCAGTACTTC	CSVLGQGKSGQYF
TRBJ2-6	-	-	TRBV27	TGTGCCAGCAGGTCTTCGGGCTCTGGGGCCAACGTCCTGACTTTC	CASRSSGSGANVLTF
TRBJ1-2	-	TRBD1	TRBV7-2	TGTGCCAGCAGCACCCTGGACAGGGCCTACTATGGCTTCACCTTC	CASSTLDRAYYGFTF
TRBJ1-2	-	TRBD1	TRBV5-1	TGCGCCAGCAGCTGGGACAGGGTGGACTATGGCTACACCTTC	CASSWDRVDYGYTF
TRBJ1-1	-	TRBD1	TRBV24-1	TGTGCCACCAGTAGGACAGGGTCGAACACTGAAGCTTTCTTT	CATSRTGSNTEAFF
TRBJ1-2	-	-	TRBV11-2	TGTGCCAGCAGCTTAGGAATCAGTGGCTATGGCTACACCTTC	CASSLGISGYGYTF
TRBJ1-2	-	-	TRBV28	TGTGCCAGCAGTTCCCCCGGGGTCGGCCTTGGTGGCTACACCTTC	CASSSPGVGLGGYTF
TRBJ1-5	few	TRBD1	TRBV6-1	TGTGCCAGCAGCACCGGGACAGGCAATCAGCCCCAGCATTTT	CASSTGTGNQPQHF
TRBJ1-2	few	TRBD1	TRBV6-1	TGTGCCAGCAGTGACTGGGCACAGGGGGCGTATGGCTACACCTTC	CASSDWAQGAYGYTF
TRBJ1-1	few	TRBD1	TRBV7-9	TGTGCCAGCAGCCGGACAGGGGCGCGGACTGAAGCTTTCTTT	CASSRTGARTEAFF
TRBJ2-7	-	-	TRBV19	TGTGCCAGTAGTCCCCGGGGGCAGAGTAGCTCCTACGAGCAGTACTTC	CASSPRGQSSSYEQYF
TRBJ1-5	-	TRBD1	TRBV19	TGTGCCAGTTCTACGCTCCAGGGGGCACGGAATCAGCCCCAGCATTTT	CASSTLQGARNQPQHF
TRBJ1-1	few	-	TRBV7-2	TGTGCCAGCAGCTTCGATTATGGGAACACTGAAGCTTTCTTT	CASSFDYGNTEAFF
TRBJ2-7	few	TRBD2	TRBV7-8	TGTGCCAGCAGCTTAGTCACACTAGCGGGAGGTGAGCAGTACTTC	CASSLVTLAGGEQYF
TRBJ1-2	-	-	TRBV7-4	TGTGCCAGCAGCGTAGGACCCTCGGCTAGCTATGGCTACACCTTC	CASSVGPSASYGYTF
TRBJ1-2	-	-	TRBV2	TGTGCCAGCTGGGACTATGGCTACACCTTC	CASWDYGYTF
TRBJ2-6	few	TRBD2	TRBV7-9	TGTGCCAGCAGCTTAGTTCGCGGGAGTGGGGCCAACGTCCTGACTTTC	CASSLVRGSGANVLTF
TRBJ1-2	-	-	TRBV15	TGTGCCACCAGCAGAGTTCGGATGGAGAGCTACACCTTC	CATSRVRMESYTF
TRBJ2-3	-	-	TRBV28	TGTGCCAGCAGTGCAGGGTTAAAGACAGATACGCAGTATTTT	CASSAGLKTDTQYF
TRBJ2-1	-	-	TRBV20-1	TGCAGTGCTAGAGAAAGAGGGCTAGCGTTTAGTGAGCAGTTCTTC	CSARERGLAFSEQFF
TRBJ1-6	few	-	TRBV19	TGTGCCAGTAACCAACCCGTGGATTCACCCCTCCACTTT	CASNQPVDSPLHF
TRBJ2-5	few	-	TRBV6-5	TGTGCCAGCAGTTACTCTAGCCAACAAGAGACCCAGTACTTC	CASSYSSQQETQYF
TRBJ2-3	-	TRBD1	TRBV20-1	TGCAGTGCTAGAGCCGCCCCGGGACAGGGGGCTCCTAGCACAGATACGCAGTATTTT	CSARAAPGQGAPSTDTQYF
TRBJ2-7	-	TRBD2	TRBV11-2	TGTGCCAGCAGCGTGGGGGGACTAGCCCCGGGGAAACAGTACTTC	CASSVGGLAPGKQYF
TRBJ2-5	few	-	TRBV7-2	TGTGCCAGCAGCTTAGGGACAATCCAAGAGACCCAGTACTTC	CASSLGTIQETQYF
TRBJ2-7	-	TRBD2	TRBV7-9	TGTGCCAGCAGCTTAACCCCAACTAGCGTAGAGCAGTACTTC	CASSLTPTSVEQYF
TRBJ2-2	few	-	TRBV7-9	TGTGCCAGCAGCGTACCAGGGGGGCCGAGCGGGGAGCTGTTTTTT	CASSVPGGPSGELFF
TRBJ1-2	few	-	TRBV11-2	TGTGCCAGCAGCTTTAGGGGTAGGGACTATGGCTACACCTTC	CASSFRGRDYGYTF
TRBJ2-7	-	-	TRBV6-1	TGTGCCAGCAGTCGTTTTTTGGTAAACGAGCAGTACTTC	CASSRFLVNEQYF
TRBJ2-2	-	-	TRBV6-5	TGTGCCAGCAGTTTGCGCGGGGAGCTGTTTTTT	CASSLRGELFF
TRBJ1-5	few	-	TRBV6-5	TGTGCCAGCAGTTACTCGGACGGAAGCAATCAGCCCCAGCATTTT	CASSYSDGSNQPQHF
TRBJ2-3	few	-	TRBV7-7	TGTGCCAGCAGCTTAGGATACACAGATACGCAGTATTTT	CASSLGYTDTQYF
TRBJ2-4	-	-	TRBV6-1	TGTGCCAGCACCCACCCTGAGGGGGACCTAGCCAAAAACATTCAGTACTTC	CASTHPEGDLAKNIQYF
TRBJ2-2	-	-	TRBV10-1	TGCGCCAGCAGTGAGAGCGTGGTGAACACCGGGGAGCTGTTTTTT	CASSESVVNTGELFF
TRBJ2-5	few	TRBD1	TRBV2	TGTGCCAGCAGTCCTAAGAGGACAGGGGGCGGGGAGACCCAGTACTTC	CASSPKRTGGGETQYF
TRBJ1-1	-	-	TRBV20-1	TGCAGTGCTAGAAGGACGAGGACCGGGAACACTGAAGCTTTCTTT	CSARRTRTGNTEAFF
TRBJ1-5	-	TRBD1	TRBV10-2	TGCGCCAGCAGAGATACAGGGGGTCAGCCCCAGCATTTT	CASRDTGGQPQHF
TRBJ1-5	few	-	TRBV6-1	TGTGCCAGCAGTGAAGCAGGGAATCAGCCCCAGCATTTT	CASSEAGNQPQHF
TRBJ1-4	-	-	TRBV28	TGTGCCAGCAGTTTCGTTGAAAAACTGTTTTTT	CASSFVEKLFF
TRBJ1-2	few	TRBD1	TRBV20-1	TGCAGTGCTAGGTCGGACAGGGCAGGTGGCTATGGCTACACCTTC	CSARSDRAGGYGYTF
TRBJ1-1	once	TRBD1	TRBV9	TGTGCCAGCAGCGTAGATTCCGGGACAGGGGTCGCTGAAGCTTTCTTT	CASSVDSGTGVAEAFF
TRBJ1-2	-	-	TRBV20-1	TGCAGTGCTAGTCTTACAGGTCATGGCTACACCTTC	CSASLTGHGYTF
TRBJ2-7	-	TRBD2	TRBV10-3	TGTGCCATCAGGGGATCTAGCGGGAGGGCCGAATCCTACGAGCAGTACTTC	CAIRGSSGRAESYEQYF
TRBJ2-7	few	-	TRBV15	TGTGCCACCAGCAGAGATCTAATTGGCTCGTCCTACGAGCAGTACTTC	CATSRDLIGSSYEQYF
TRBJ2-3	-	TRBD2	TRBV20-1	TGCAGTGCTAAGAAAACTAGCGGCTTCACAGATACGCAGTATTTT	CSAKKTSGFTDTQYF
TRBJ1-1	few	-	TRBV6-1	TGTGCCAGCAGGGACGGAGGTAACACTGAAGCTTTCTTT	CASRDGGNTEAFF
TRBJ1-1	-	-	TRBV20-1	TGCAGTGCTAGCGAAGAACAGGGTTACACTGAAGCTTTCTTT	CSASEEQGYTEAFF
TRBJ2-7	-	TRBD2	TRBV6-5	TGTGCCAGCAGTTACTCGACGGGGGGGAGCTCCTACGAGCAGTACTTC	CASSYSTGGSSYEQYF
TRBJ2-1	-	TRBD1	TRBV2	TGTGCCAGCAGGGGGGTTGGACAGGGATACAATGAGCAGTTCTTC	CASRGVGQGYNEQFF
TRBJ2-7	-	-	TRBV7-2	TGTGCCAGCAGCTCGGGACTCGAGGGCGAGCAGTACTTC	CASSSGLEGEQYF
TRBJ2-6	-	TRBD1	TRBV20-1	TGCAGTGCTAGTCGCCAGGGACAGTCTGGGGCCAACGTCCTGACTTTC	CSASRQGQSGANVLTF
TRBJ1-2	-	TRBD1	TRBV6-1	TGTGCCAGCAGTCCCCGGACAGGCGGCTATGGCTACACCTTC	CASSPRTGGYGYTF
TRBJ2-5	-	TRBD2	TRBV7-3	TGTGCCAGCAGCTTCGGGGGGAGCGTAGAGACCCAGTACTTC	CASSFGGSVETQYF
TRBJ2-7	-	TRBD2	TRBV6-2/TRBV6-3	TGTGCCAGCAGGACTAGCGGGGCTACCTACGAGCAGTACTTC	CASRTSGATYEQYF